What follows are 19 T cell receptor beta chains derived from one specimen sequenced in a study of breast tumors, draining lymph nodes, adjacent tissues. TCRdb reprocessed the multiplex PCR reads via MiXCR and lists one record per CDR3 protein. The sample holds about 80,000 distinct CDR3 sequences, about 21% seen once. Axillary draining lymph nodes of breast cancer patients supplied the node samples. Sequenced: axillary lymph node tissue. The receptors stem from a female donor with breast cancer. Some clones in this sample may be carry-over from other donors' samples.

In this sample, this clonotype turned up a few times. V gene TRBV6-2 or TRBV6-3 combines with J gene TRBJ1-2, with 7 bases fitting TRBD1. The CDR3 loop spans 14 amino acids. In germline, CDR1 is MNHEY, CDR2 SVGEGT. Losses at the gene ends were 1 base for V and 4 bases for J; bases not matched to a gene: 3. CDR3 loop: CASSYYRGGYGYTF. DNA for the CDR3: TGTGCCAGCAGTTACTACAGGGGAGGCTATGGCTACACCTTC.

This clonotype was found many times. The J gene is TRBJ1-2, the V gene TRBV4-1; unclear D gene. The V end was cut by 0 bases, the J end by 4 bases, with 9 bases between. CDR3 size: 14 residues. Germline lookup yields CDR1 MGHRA and CDR2 YSYEKL. In DNA, the CDR3 is TGCGCCAGCAGCCAAGATCCGGAGAGCTATGGCTACACCTTC. It is translated as CASSQDPESYGYTF.

This clonotype was counted a few times. This clone may be a read error of a much larger clone one base away. The V gene is TRBV7-9, the J gene TRBJ2-1; tentative D call: TRBD2 (6 bases). The germline V gene has CDR1 SEHNR and CDR2 FQNEAQ (reference sequence). With 5 bases removed from V and 5 bases from J, the gap between germline ends came to 13 bases. This CDR3 comprises 14 residues. This CDR3 is CASSPSDDNNEQFF. CDR3 in DNA: TGTGCCAGCAGCCCTAGCGACGACAACAATGAGCAGTTCTTC.

The chain employs TRBV28 and TRBJ1-5; 12 bases fit TRBD1. The CDR3 is 15 residues long. V dropped 3 bases and J dropped 7; count of bases not matched to a gene: 4. Germline V lookup: CDR1 MDHEN, CDR2 SYDVKM. Here the CDR3 DNA reads TGTGCCAGCAGTTTTGGGACAGGGGGCGGACAGCCCCAGCATTTT. It is translated as CASSFGTGGGQPQHF.

This clonotype has a count of ten or more. The DNA of the CDR3 is TGCAGTGCTAGCCAGGGGGAGACCCAGTACTTC. Residues: CSASQGETQYF. The chain employs TRBV20-1 and TRBJ2-5; D possibly corresponds to TRBD1 (6 bases). CDR3 length: 11 residues. In germline, CDR1 is DFQATT, CDR2 SNEGSKA (reference sequence). The V end lost 3 bases, the J end lost 5 bases, and 7 bases lay between the germline ends.

In its sample, this clonotype was seen many times. V gene TRBV5-5 combines with J gene TRBJ1-2; 8 bases match TRBD1. There are 16 residues in the CDR3. Looked up from germline, CDR1 is SGHKS and CDR2 is YYEKEE (reference sequence). Trimming cost V 4 bases and J 2 bases; bases outside gene matches: 10. The CDR3 protein is CASSQKRQGNNYGYTF. The CDR3 DNA is TGTGCCAGCAGCCAAAAAAGACAGGGGAACAACTATGGCTACACCTTC.

With respect to this clonotype: Its ends do not fully match the called genes, so a read error is possible. The J gene is TRBJ2-1, the V gene TRBV5-5, with TRBD2 matching over 11 bases. Per the germline V gene, CDR1 is SGHKS and CDR2 is YYEKEE (reference sequence). The CDR3 has 17 amino acids. In DNA form, the CDR3 reads TGTGCCAGCAGCTTAACCCCCCTACTAGCGGGAGTCAATGAGCAGCTCTTC. It codes for CASSLTPLLAGVNEQLF. The variable domain in full, with the rest retrieved from reference TRBV5-5 and TRBJ2-1, is DAGVTQSPTHLIKTRGQQVTLRCSPISGHKSVSWYQQVLGQGPQFIFQYYEKEERGRGNFPDRFSARQFPNYSSELNVNALLLGDSALYLCASSLTPLLAGVNEQLFGPGTRLTVL.

This clonotype was counted many times. The gene calls are TRBV5-1 and TRBJ2-3, with D hard to call. The CDR3 totals 14 residues. The germline V gene has CDR1 SGHRS and CDR2 YFSETQ. The V end lost 1 base, the J end lost 1 base, and 7 bases lay between the germline ends. The CDR3 region has the DNA TGCGCCAGCAGCTTGTGGTCGGGCACAGATACGCAGTATTTT. It yields the protein CASSLWSGTDTQYF.

This clonotype was recorded many times. The chain links TRBV24-1 to TRBJ2-1, with 9 bases fitting TRBD2. After removal of 5 bases from V and 2 bases from J, the junction contained 3 bases not matched to a gene. The CDR3 loop spans 15 amino acids. CDR1 and CDR2 from the germline V gene are KGHDR and SFDVKD. The CDR3 sequence is CATSATSGAYNEQFF. CDR3 coding DNA: TGTGCCACCAGTGCGACTAGCGGAGCCTACAATGAGCAGTTCTTC.

As regards this clonotype: With a much larger clone just one base away, this may be a read error. The rearrangement uses TRBV6-5 and TRBJ1-2; D is ambiguous. The germline CDR1 and CDR2 sequences are MNHEY and SVGAGI. The V end was cut by 5 bases, the J end by 5 bases, with 15 bases between. This CDR3 spans 14 amino acids. In DNA form, the CDR3 reads TGTGCCAGCAGTCACAAAGGCTCCAGTTATGGCTACACCTTC. Its translation: CASSHKGSSYGYTF.

A few counts support this clonotype. The V gene is TRBV28, the J gene TRBJ2-1, with TRBD2 matching 11 bases. Looked up from germline, CDR1 is MDHEN and CDR2 is SYDVKM. The CDR3 spans 14 residues. Trimming took 5 bases from V and 7 from J; bases not matched to a gene: 4. The CDR3 DNA reads as TGTGCCAGCAGTCCTAGCGGGAGGACGAATGAGCAGTTCTTC. It specifies CASSPSGRTNEQFF.

This clonotype was observed many times. This chain connects TRBV5-1 to TRBJ2-1; TRBD1 matches 8 bases. The V gene end was trimmed by 4 bases and the J gene end by 2 bases; junction bases not matched to a gene: 2. CDR3 length equals 14 residues. Germline V lookup: CDR1 SGHRS, CDR2 YFSETQ. The CDR3, as DNA: TGCGCCAGCAGCCCGGGACAGGCCTACAATGAGCAGTTCTTC. Translated, it gives CASSPGQAYNEQFF.

This clonotype was detected a few times. For the CDR3, the DNA is TGTGCCAGCAGCAAAAGCGGGAGCCGCGGGACCCAGTACTTC. Encoded protein: CASSKSGSRGTQYF. This rearrangement joins TRBV5-6 to TRBJ2-5; TRBD2 aligns across 8 bases. Germline values: CDR1 SGHDT, CDR2 YYEEEE. This CDR3 comprises 14 residues. V lost 4 bases to trimming and J lost 7 bases; unmatched junction nucleotides: 9.

The table lists this clonotype with many counts. The chain uses TRBV7-9 and TRBJ2-7; 8 bases agree with TRBD2. The junction had 5 bases not matched to a gene; V was cut back by 1 base and J by 3 bases. From germline, CDR1 is SEHNR and CDR2 FQNEAQ (reference sequence). The CDR3 runs 15 residues. CDR3 bases: TGTGCCAGCAGCTTAGGTCTAGCGGGTGGCTACGAGCAGTACTTC. This gives the protein CASSLGLAGGYEQYF.

Many counts were recorded for this clonotype. The chain links TRBV6-1 to TRBJ2-3; 7 bases map to TRBD1. Germline CDR1 is MNHNS and CDR2 is SASEGT. The J segment lost 2 bases and the V segment lost 4 bases, leaving 9 bases of the junction unmatched. The length of the CDR3 is 16 residues. The CDR3 bases are TGTGCCAGCAGTGGGCGAGGGGACAGCCTCACAGATACGCAGTATTTT. Encoded protein: CASSGRGDSLTDTQYF.

This clonotype was counted at least ten times. The chain joins TRBV11-3 to TRBJ2-3; D gene unclear. V lost 6 bases and J lost 3, with 10 bases in between. The CDR3 contains 13 residues. Germline CDR1 SGHNT, CDR2 YENEEA. This CDR3 is CASSSIKTDTQYF. In DNA, the CDR3 is TGTGCCAGCAGTTCCATCAAGACAGATACGCAGTATTTT.

This clonotype has at least ten counts. The chain uses TRBV11-2 and TRBJ2-1; D is unresolved. The CDR3 loop spans 14 amino acids. The V and J ends lost 1 base and 4 bases respectively, with 8 bases between them. The germline V gene has CDR1 SGHAT and CDR2 FQNNGV. The CDR3 here is CASSLGSMYNEQFF. DNA for the CDR3: TGTGCCAGCAGCTTAGGCTCCATGTACAATGAGCAGTTCTTC.

On this clonotype itself: It may be a read error: a sequence one base away is much more abundant. The rearrangement links TRBV20-1 to TRBJ1-5, with D hard to call. V gave up 3 bases and J gave up 4 bases, with 13 bases separating them. The CDR3 spans 14 residues. CDR1 is DFQATT and CDR2 is SNEGSKA in the germline V gene (reference sequence). DNA for the CDR3: TGCAGTGCTAGGTTCATGGCGGGGAATCAGCCCCAGCATTTT. Translated, it gives CSARFMAGNQPQHF.

The rearrangement links TRBV5-4 to TRBJ2-1, with 7 bases matching TRBD1. CDR1 is SGHNT, CDR2 YYREEE, per germline (reference sequence). With 2 bases clipped from V and 9 bases from J, the junction kept 20 bases outside the gene matches. The CDR3 covers 18 residues. CDR3 nucleotides: TGTGCCAGCAGCTTCCGGGACAGAGTTGTGAAAAGCGTAGGTGAGCAGTTCTTC. It translates to CASSFRDRVVKSVGEQFF.